The present entry profiles one TCR beta chain with its context. The antigen it recognizes is unknown. A much larger clone differs by one base, so this may be a read error. Library preparation was by 5' RACE. This sample was sequenced with a NextSeq 500. To allow correction of PCR and sequencing errors, the TCR library protocol tagged every TCR cDNA molecule with a unique molecular identifier. Per the authors' processing: TCR identification, UMI-based error correction and CDR3 extraction were performed with Decombinator tools. Expanded TCRs were defined as those above a frequency of 2 per 1,000, corresponding to the top 1% of the tumor frequency distribution. Expanded tumor TCRs were classed as regional if statistically deemed absent (corrected P<0.05) from at least one tumor region, otherwise ubiquitous. Renyi diversity was computed with the R vegan package after each repertoire had been subsampled 100 times to 5,000 TCRs. CDR3 similarity networks were built from amino acid triplet string-kernel similarity, connecting CDR3s with pairwise similarity above 0.82. TCRdb redid the processing of the public reads, applying fastp at Q25 and MiXCR, and retained in-frame beta chains. Rows are unified per CDR3 protein, each entry keeping the most common DNA and genes. TCRdb assigned the V and J calls; the authors' analysis was not used. Across this sample there are 20,000 to 30,000 distinct CDR3 sequences, with just under 9% seen only once. 7.7% of the sample lies in the top ten.

Explained via the paper, the time point label denotes: sample taken at primary tumor resection. Samples were obtained from fewer than 80 patients with early-stage, untreated non-small cell lung cancer from the lung TRACERx cohort. TCR sequencing used whole RNA extracted from tumor and nontumor lung tissue, or from cryopreserved PBMC samples, without cell sorting. A patient was chosen for TCR sequencing only when enough RNA was available from at least two tumor regions. Before being selected, tumor and adjacent nontumor lung specimens were reviewed by a lung pathologist. This specimen comes from a study of spatial heterogeneity in lung cancer (dated by TCRdb to the late 2010s). As for the study more broadly: More beta-chain than alpha-chain transcripts were consistently detected, likely reflecting higher beta-chain transcript abundance. At surgery, both alpha and beta chains were TCR-sequenced in 220 tumor regions, roughly 64 matched nontumor lung samples and around 50 PBMC samples. In non-small cell lung cancer, the study quantitatively compared TCR alpha and beta repertoires across several tumor regions, matched nontumor lung, and blood. A strong correlation was found between TCR transcript counts in tumor regions and a T cell transcriptional module score from matched bulk RNA-seq. The study linked features of the TCR repertoire to counts of nonsynonymous mutations, which were determined by whole-exome sequencing of tumor tissue. In the raw uncorrected reads, each unique combination of TCR and UMI appeared more than ten times on average. Points the paper makes about the study in general: TCR-seq coverage of tumor T cells was estimated at only around 7% for alpha chains and 13% for beta chains. Counts of ubiquitous and regional expanded TCRs were found to correlate with counts of ubiquitous and regional nonsynonymous mutations, respectively. Additional single-cell paired TCR alpha and beta sequencing was considered necessary to confirm, at a functional level, the hypothesis that regional TCRs recognize regional mutations. The number of expanded intratumoral alpha and beta TCRs correlated with the tumor nonsynonymous mutation count.

Reading the germline V gene gives CDR1 SGHRS and CDR2 YFSETQ. The germline ends are 9 bases apart after V is trimmed by 0 bases and J by 14 bases. The cysteine opens and the phenylalanine closes a CDR3 of 12 amino acids. Left in the record is the CDR3 DNA by itself, 36 bases read in frame from the first base. This sample comprised lung tumor tissue, obtained at surgery. The sequence came from a male donor with early-stage non-small cell lung cancer. The chain links TRBV5-1 with TRBJ1-6; the D gene cannot be named for sure. The sequenced DNA: TGCGCCAGCAGCTTGGAGCCGAGAACCCTCCACTTT. It specifies CASSLEPRTLHF.